This T cell receptor (beta chain) was recovered during a study of T-cell reconstitution after alpha-beta-depleted transplantation in children. This sample's TCRbeta library carried unique molecular identifier barcodes. In TCRdb, the PCR reads were re-called with MiXCR into one record per CDR3 protein. Here the sample spans 100,000 to 120,000 distinct CDR3 sequences, 10% being singletons. Many counts were recorded for this clonotype. V was clipped by 1 base and J by 0 bases; unmatched bases: 5. CDR3 length: 18 amino acids. Germline V gene lookup returns CDR1 KGHSH and CDR2 LQKENI. The chain joins TRBV18 to TRBJ2-3; 12 nucleotides line up with TRBD2. This TCR derives from a human donor who donated a stem cell graft to a child with acute lymphoblastic leukemia. Sequencing used PBMCs from the stem cell graft donor, obtained from the stem cell graft. The CDR3 here is CASSPQELAGGSTDTQYF. CDR3 DNA sequence: TGTGCCAGCTCACCACAAGAACTAGCGGGAGGAAGCACAGATACGCAGTATTTT.